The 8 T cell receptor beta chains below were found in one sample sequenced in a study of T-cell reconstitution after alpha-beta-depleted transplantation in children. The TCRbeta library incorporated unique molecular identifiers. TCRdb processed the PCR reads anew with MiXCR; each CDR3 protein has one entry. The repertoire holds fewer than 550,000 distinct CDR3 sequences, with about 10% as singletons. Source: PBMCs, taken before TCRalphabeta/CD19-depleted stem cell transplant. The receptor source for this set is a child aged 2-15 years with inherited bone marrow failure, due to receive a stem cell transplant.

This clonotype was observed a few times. The CDR3, as DNA: TGCGCCAGCAGCCAAGATCATTCGCTGATGAACACTGAAGCTTTCTTT. This translates into CASSQDHSLMNTEAFF. The gene calls are TRBV4-1 and TRBJ1-1; D not certain. Germline V lookup: CDR1 MGHRA, CDR2 YSYEKL. The V gene lost 0 bases and the J gene lost 0 bases, with 11 bases spanning the gap. The CDR3 loop spans 16 amino acids.

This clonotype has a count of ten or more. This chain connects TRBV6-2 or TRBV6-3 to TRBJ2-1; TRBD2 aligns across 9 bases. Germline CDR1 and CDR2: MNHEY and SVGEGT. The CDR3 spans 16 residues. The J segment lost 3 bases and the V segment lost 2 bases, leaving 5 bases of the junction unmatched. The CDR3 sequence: CASSYRRLADYNEQFF. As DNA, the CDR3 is TGTGCCAGCAGTTACAGGAGACTAGCGGACTACAATGAGCAGTTCTTC.

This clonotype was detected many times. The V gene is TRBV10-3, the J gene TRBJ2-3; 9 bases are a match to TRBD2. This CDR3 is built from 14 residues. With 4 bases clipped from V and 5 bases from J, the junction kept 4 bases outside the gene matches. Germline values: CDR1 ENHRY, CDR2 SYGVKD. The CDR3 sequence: CAISGSTSGDTQYF. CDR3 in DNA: TGTGCCATCAGTGGCTCGACTAGCGGAGATACGCAGTATTTT.

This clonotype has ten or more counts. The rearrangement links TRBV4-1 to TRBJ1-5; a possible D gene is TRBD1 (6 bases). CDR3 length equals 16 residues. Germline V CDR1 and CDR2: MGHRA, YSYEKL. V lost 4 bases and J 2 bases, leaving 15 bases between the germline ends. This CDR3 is CASSPPGGGGNQPQHF. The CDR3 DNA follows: TGCGCCAGCAGCCCCCCGGGGGGGGGCGGCAATCAGCCCCAGCATTTT.

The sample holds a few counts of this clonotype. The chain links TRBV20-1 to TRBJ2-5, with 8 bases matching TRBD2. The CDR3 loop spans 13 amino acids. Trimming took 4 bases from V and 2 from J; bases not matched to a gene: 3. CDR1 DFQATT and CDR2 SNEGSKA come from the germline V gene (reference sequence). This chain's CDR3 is CSATGTRQETQYF. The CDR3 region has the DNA TGCAGTGCTACAGGGACTAGACAAGAGACCCAGTACTTC.

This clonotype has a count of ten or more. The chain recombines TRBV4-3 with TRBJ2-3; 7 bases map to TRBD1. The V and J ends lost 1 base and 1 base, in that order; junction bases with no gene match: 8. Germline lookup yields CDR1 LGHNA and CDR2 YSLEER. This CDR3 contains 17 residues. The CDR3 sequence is CASSQVINRGRTDTQYF. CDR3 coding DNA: TGCGCCAGCAGCCAAGTCATAAACAGGGGCCGCACAGATACGCAGTATTTT.

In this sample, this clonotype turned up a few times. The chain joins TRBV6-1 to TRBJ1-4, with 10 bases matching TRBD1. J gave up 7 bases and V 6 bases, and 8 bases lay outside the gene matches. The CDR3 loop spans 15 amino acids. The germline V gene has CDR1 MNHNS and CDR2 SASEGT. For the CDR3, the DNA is TGTGCCAGCAGCGCGGTGGACAGGGGGACTGAAAAACTGTTTTTT. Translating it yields CASSAVDRGTEKLFF.

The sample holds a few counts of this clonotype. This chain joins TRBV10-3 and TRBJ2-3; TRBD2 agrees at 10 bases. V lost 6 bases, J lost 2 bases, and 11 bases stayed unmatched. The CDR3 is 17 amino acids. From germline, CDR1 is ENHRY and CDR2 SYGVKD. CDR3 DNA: TGTGCCATCAGCTCTAGACTAGCGGGCCATGACACAGATACGCAGTATTTT. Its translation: CAISSRLAGHDTDTQYF.